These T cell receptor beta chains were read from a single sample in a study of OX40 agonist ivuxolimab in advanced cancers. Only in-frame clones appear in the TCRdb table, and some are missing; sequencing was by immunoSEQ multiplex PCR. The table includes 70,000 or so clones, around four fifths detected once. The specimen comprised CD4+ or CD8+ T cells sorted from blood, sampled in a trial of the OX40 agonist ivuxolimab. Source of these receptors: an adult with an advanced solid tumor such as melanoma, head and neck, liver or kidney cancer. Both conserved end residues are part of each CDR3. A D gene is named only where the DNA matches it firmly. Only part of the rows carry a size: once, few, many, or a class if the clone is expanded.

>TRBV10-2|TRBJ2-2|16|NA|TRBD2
TGCGCCAGTGGACTAGCGGGGGGAGTTAACACCGGGGAGCTGTTTTTT
CASGLAGGVNTGELFF
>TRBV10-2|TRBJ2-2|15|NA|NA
TGCGCCAGCAGCGAACGACCCGACGGGACCGGGGAGCTGTTTTTT
CASSERPDGTGELFF
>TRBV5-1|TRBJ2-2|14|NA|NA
TGCGCCAGCAGCTTGGGTAGGGTGACCGGGGAGCTGTTTTTT
CASSLGRVTGELFF
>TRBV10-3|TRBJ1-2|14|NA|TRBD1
TGTGCCATCGGAGGGACAGGGGCCACCTATGGCTACACCTTC
CAIGGTGATYGYTF
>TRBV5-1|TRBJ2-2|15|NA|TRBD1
TGCGCCAGCAGCTTCCAGGGGGCAGCCACCGGGGAGCTGTTTTTT
CASSFQGAATGELFF
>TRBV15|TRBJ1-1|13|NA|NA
TGTGCCACCAGCCTCGACATGAACACTGAAGCTTTCTTT
CATSLDMNTEAFF
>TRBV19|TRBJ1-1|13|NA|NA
TGTGCCAGTAGTAAAAGGGAGGGCACTGAAGCTTTCTTT
CASSKREGTEAFF
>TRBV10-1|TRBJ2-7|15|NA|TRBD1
TGCGCCAGCAGAACTCCGGGACAGGCCTCCTACGAGCAGTACTTC
CASRTPGQASYEQYF
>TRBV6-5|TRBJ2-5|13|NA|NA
TGTGCCAGCAGTCCGGTTCTTGCGGAGACCCAGTACTTC
CASSPVLAETQYF
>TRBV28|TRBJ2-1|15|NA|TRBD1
TGTGCCAGCAGTTTAACAGGGGATTTTTACAATGAGCAGTTCTTC
CASSLTGDFYNEQFF
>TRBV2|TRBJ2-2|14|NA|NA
TGTGCCAGCAGTTACACAGCGAACACCGGGGAGCTGTTTTTT
CASSYTANTGELFF
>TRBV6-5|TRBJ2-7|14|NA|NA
TGTGCCAGCAGGAATCCCTCGAGCTCCTACGAGCAGTACTTC
CASRNPSSSYEQYF
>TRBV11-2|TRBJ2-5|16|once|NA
TGTGCCAGCAGCGATACTCCTAGCGTGTACCAAGAGACCCAGTACTTC
CASSDTPSVYQETQYF
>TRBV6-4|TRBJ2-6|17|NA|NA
TGTGCCAGCAGCGAGGAACATTGGACGGTTGGGGCCAACGTCCTGACTTTC
CASSEEHWTVGANVLTF
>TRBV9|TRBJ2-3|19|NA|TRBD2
TGTGCCAGCAGCGTAGTGGGACTAGCGGGGGGGACTAGCACAGATACGCAGTATTTT
CASSVVGLAGGTSTDTQYF
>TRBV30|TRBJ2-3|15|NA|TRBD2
TGTGCCTTCCACACGACTAGCGGGAAGACAGATACGCAGTATTTT
CAFHTTSGKTDTQYF
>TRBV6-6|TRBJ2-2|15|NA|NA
TGTGCCAGCAGACCCCCGGGGCTCAGGACCGGGGAGCTGTTTTTT
CASRPPGLRTGELFF
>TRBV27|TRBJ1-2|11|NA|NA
TGTGCCAGCGGTAAATTCTATGGCTACACCTTC
CASGKFYGYTF
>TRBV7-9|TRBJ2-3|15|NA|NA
TGTGCCAGCAGCTCTCGGGGCTCCGGCACAGATACGCAGTATTTT
CASSSRGSGTDTQYF
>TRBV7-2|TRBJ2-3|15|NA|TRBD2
TGTGCCAGCACCGCCTTAGCGGGAGTTTCAGATACGCAGTATTTT
CASTALAGVSDTQYF
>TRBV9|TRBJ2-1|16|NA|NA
TGTGCCAGCAGCGCCGGGTCACCTTCTCGAGGGAATGAGCAGTTCTTC
CASSAGSPSRGNEQFF
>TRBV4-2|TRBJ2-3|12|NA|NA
TGTGCCAGCAGCCAAATCCCCAATACGCAGTATTTT
CASSQIPNTQYF
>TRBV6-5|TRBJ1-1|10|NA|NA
TGTGTGACCCAGGGACGTGAAGCTTTCTTT
CVTQGREAFF
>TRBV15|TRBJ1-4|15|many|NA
TGTGCCACCAGCTCAGGCCGACAGCATAATGAAAAACTGTTTTTT
CATSSGRQHNEKLFF
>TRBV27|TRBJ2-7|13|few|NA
TGTGCCAGCAGTTTATCGTTTGGGAACGAGCAGTACTTC
CASSLSFGNEQYF
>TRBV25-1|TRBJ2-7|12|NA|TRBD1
TGTGCCAGCAGTGGATACAGGGGCGAGCAGTACTTC
CASSGYRGEQYF
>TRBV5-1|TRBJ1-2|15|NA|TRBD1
TGCGCCAGCAGCTTGGTGGCAGGGGGCCGGGATGGCTACACCTTC
CASSLVAGGRDGYTF
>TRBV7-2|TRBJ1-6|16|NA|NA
TGTGCCAGCAGCTTAGAGGGAGCAGGGGTTGGGTCACCCCTCCACTTT
CASSLEGAGVGSPLHF
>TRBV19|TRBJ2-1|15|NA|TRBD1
TGTGCCAGTAGTCCGCGACAGGGCTCCTACAATGAGCAGTTCTTC
CASSPRQGSYNEQFF
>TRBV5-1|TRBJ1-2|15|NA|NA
TGCGCCAGCAGCCCTCCGGGTTTGATGGAATATGGCTACACCTTC
CASSPPGLMEYGYTF
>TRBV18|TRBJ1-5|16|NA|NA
TGTGCCAGCTCATCTGACAGTCCCTATAGCAATCAGCCCCAGCATTTT
CASSSDSPYSNQPQHF
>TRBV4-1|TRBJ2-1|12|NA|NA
TGCGCCAGCAGCCAAGCCCTCAATGAGCAGTTCTTC
CASSQALNEQFF
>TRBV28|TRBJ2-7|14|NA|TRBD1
TGTGCCAGCAGTTCCCCCGGACAGGGCGGGGAGCAGTACTTC
CASSSPGQGGEQYF
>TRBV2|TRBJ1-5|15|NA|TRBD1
TGTGCCAGCAGAGGGGACAGGGGTGGCAATCAGCCCCAGCATTTT
CASRGDRGGNQPQHF
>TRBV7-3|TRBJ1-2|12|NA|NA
TGTGCCAGCAGCCCTAACAGCCGGGACCTTTCCTTC
CASSPNSRDLSF
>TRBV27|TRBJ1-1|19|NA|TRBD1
TGTGCCAGCAGTCTCCGGGACAGGGTGGGTAATAGAAGGAACACTGAAGCTTTCTTT
CASSLRDRVGNRRNTEAFF
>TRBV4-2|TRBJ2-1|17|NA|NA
TGTGCCAGCAGCCGCGCGCTAGAGGCGTCGGGCTACAATGAGCAGTTCTTC
CASSRALEASGYNEQFF
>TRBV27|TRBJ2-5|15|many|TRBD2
TGTGCCAGCGTCTTATCTAGCGGTGGGAGGGGGACCCAGTACTTC
CASVLSSGGRGTQYF
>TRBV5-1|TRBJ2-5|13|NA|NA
TGCGCCAGCAGCTTGATAGGGGGGGAGACCCAGTACTTC
CASSLIGGETQYF
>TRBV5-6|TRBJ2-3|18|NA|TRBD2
TGTGCCAGCAGCTTCACGGTGGCTAGCGGGAGGAGGACAGATACGCAGTATTTT
CASSFTVASGRRTDTQYF